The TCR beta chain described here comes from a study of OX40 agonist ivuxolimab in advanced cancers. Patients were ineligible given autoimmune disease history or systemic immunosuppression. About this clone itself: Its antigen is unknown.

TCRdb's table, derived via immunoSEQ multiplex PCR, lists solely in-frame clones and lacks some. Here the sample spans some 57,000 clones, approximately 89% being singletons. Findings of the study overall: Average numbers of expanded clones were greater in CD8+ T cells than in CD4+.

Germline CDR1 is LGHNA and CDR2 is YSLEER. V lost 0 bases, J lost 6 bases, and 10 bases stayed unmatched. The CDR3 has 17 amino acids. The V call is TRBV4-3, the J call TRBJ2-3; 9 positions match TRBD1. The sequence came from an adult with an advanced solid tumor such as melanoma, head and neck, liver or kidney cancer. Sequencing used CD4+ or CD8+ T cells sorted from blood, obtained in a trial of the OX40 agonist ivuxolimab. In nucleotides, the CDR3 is TGCGCCAGCAGCCAAGAAAAAGGGGGACAGGGAGATGATACGCAGTATTTT. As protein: CASSQEKGGQGDDTQYF.